Listed below are T cell receptor beta chains from one sample, sequenced in a study of blood T cell repertoires in COVID-19. Clones were read by immunoSEQ multiplex PCR, and TCRdb kept only the in-frame ones, dropping some. Of about 98,000 clones in the sample, 70% to 80% were seen once. What was sequenced was peripheral blood. These receptors came from a man in his 70s with acute or convalescent COVID-19. Both conserved end residues are part of each CDR3. Each record gives: J gene, V gene, D gene, clone size, CDR3 protein, CDR3 DNA. D genes are given only for firm matches. Size is stated for part of the rows, as once, few or many counts, or as a class when the clone is expanded.

j_gene: TRBJ2-7; v_gene: TRBV7-6; d_gene: TRBD1; abundance: -; CDR3aa: CASSPGDRGGYEQYF; CDR3nt: TGTGCCAGCAGCCCCGGGGACAGGGGGGGTTACGAGCAGTACTTC
j_gene: TRBJ2-6; v_gene: TRBV9; d_gene: -; abundance: -; CDR3aa: CASSVSTAYSGANVLTF; CDR3nt: TGTGCCAGCAGCGTGTCGACAGCCTACTCTGGGGCCAACGTCCTGACTTTC
j_gene: TRBJ1-6; v_gene: TRBV12-3/TRBV12-4; d_gene: TRBD1; abundance: few; CDR3aa: CASSRQGPSHF; CDR3nt: TGTGCCAGCAGTAGACAGGGGCCCAGTCACTTT
j_gene: TRBJ1-5; v_gene: TRBV24-1; d_gene: -; abundance: -; CDR3aa: CATSDSNQPQHF; CDR3nt: TGTGCCACCAGTGATTCTAATCAGCCCCAGCATTTT
j_gene: TRBJ1-5; v_gene: TRBV2; d_gene: -; abundance: -; CDR3aa: CASSRGGSNQPQHF; CDR3nt: TGTGCCAGCAGTAGGGGGGGTAGCAATCAGCCCCAGCATTTT
j_gene: TRBJ2-7; v_gene: TRBV15; d_gene: TRBD2; abundance: -; CDR3aa: CATSRGVRDYSYEQYF; CDR3nt: TGTGCCACCAGCAGGGGAGTCCGGGACTATTCCTACGAGCAGTACTTC
j_gene: TRBJ1-2; v_gene: TRBV25-1; d_gene: TRBD1; abundance: -; CDR3aa: CASSWTGPNYGYTF; CDR3nt: TGTGCCAGCAGCTGGACAGGGCCAAACTATGGCTACACCTTC
j_gene: TRBJ2-3; v_gene: TRBV5-1; d_gene: TRBD2; abundance: -; CDR3aa: CASSLGLAGTPDTQYF; CDR3nt: TGCGCCAGCAGCCTGGGACTAGCGGGAACCCCAGATACGCAGTATTTT
j_gene: TRBJ1-6; v_gene: TRBV20-1; d_gene: -; abundance: -; CDR3aa: CSASRGDNSPLHF; CDR3nt: TGCAGTGCTAGTCGGGGGGATAATTCACCCCTCCACTTT
j_gene: TRBJ2-2; v_gene: TRBV6-1; d_gene: -; abundance: -; CDR3aa: CASSEDSRGTGELFF; CDR3nt: TGTGCCAGCAGTGAGGACTCTCGCGGCACCGGGGAGCTGTTTTTT
j_gene: TRBJ2-1; v_gene: TRBV3-1/TRBV3-2; d_gene: -; abundance: -; CDR3aa: CASSQAGQGNEQFF; CDR3nt: TGTGCCAGCAGCCAAGCCGGGCAGGGCAATGAGCAGTTCTTC
j_gene: TRBJ2-7; v_gene: TRBV7-2; d_gene: TRBD2; abundance: -; CDR3aa: CASSPRLAGGGEQYF; CDR3nt: TGTGCCAGCAGTCCTAGACTAGCGGGAGGAGGGGAGCAGTACTTC
j_gene: TRBJ2-7; v_gene: TRBV5-1; d_gene: TRBD2; abundance: -; CDR3aa: CASSTDRGAYEQYF; CDR3nt: TGCGCCAGCAGCACGGATCGGGGGGCCTACGAGCAGTACTTC
j_gene: TRBJ2-5; v_gene: TRBV7-3; d_gene: -; abundance: -; CDR3aa: CASSASGSRTQYF; CDR3nt: TGTGCCAGCAGCGCCTCGGGGTCACGCACCCAGTACTTC
j_gene: TRBJ2-6; v_gene: TRBV30; d_gene: -; abundance: -; CDR3aa: CAWSVARLSSGANVLTF; CDR3nt: TGTGCCTGGAGTGTGGCCAGGCTTAGCTCTGGGGCCAACGTCCTGACTTTC
j_gene: TRBJ2-5; v_gene: TRBV3-1/TRBV3-2; d_gene: TRBD2; abundance: -; CDR3aa: CASSLRLAGVETQYF; CDR3nt: TGTGCCAGCAGCCTCCGACTAGCGGGAGTTGAGACCCAGTACTTC
j_gene: TRBJ2-5; v_gene: TRBV7-8; d_gene: TRBD2; abundance: -; CDR3aa: CASSRLGTSGIETQYF; CDR3nt: TGTGCCAGCAGCCGACTCGGGACTAGCGGGATCGAGACCCAGTACTTC
j_gene: TRBJ1-5; v_gene: TRBV19; d_gene: -; abundance: few; CDR3aa: CASSTAGGGNQPQHF; CDR3nt: TGTGCCAGTAGTACTGCCGGGGGGGGGAATCAGCCCCAGCATTTT
j_gene: TRBJ1-1; v_gene: TRBV4-1; d_gene: TRBD1; abundance: -; CDR3aa: CASSQPQGPLQVNTEAFF; CDR3nt: TGCGCCAGCAGCCAGCCACAGGGGCCGCTCCAGGTAAACACTGAAGCTTTCTTT
j_gene: TRBJ2-1; v_gene: TRBV11-1; d_gene: -; abundance: -; CDR3aa: CASSILAREQFF; CDR3nt: TGTGCCAGCAGTATACTAGCACGCGAGCAGTTCTTC
j_gene: TRBJ2-1; v_gene: TRBV5-1; d_gene: -; abundance: -; CDR3aa: CASSEEGARYNEQFF; CDR3nt: TGCGCCAGCAGCGAGGAAGGGGCCAGGTACAATGAGCAGTTCTTC
j_gene: TRBJ2-7; v_gene: TRBV7-2; d_gene: -; abundance: once; CDR3aa: CASSLSSASYEQYF; CDR3nt: TGTGCCAGCAGCTTAAGTAGCGCCTCCTACGAGCAGTACTTC
j_gene: TRBJ2-1; v_gene: TRBV24-1; d_gene: -; abundance: -; CDR3aa: CATSESGSLANYNEQFF; CDR3nt: TGTGCCACCAGTGAGTCCGGGTCTCTCGCTAATTACAATGAGCAGTTCTTC
j_gene: TRBJ1-5; v_gene: TRBV10-3; d_gene: -; abundance: -; CDR3aa: CAITADLNQPQHF; CDR3nt: TGTGCCATCACTGCTGACTTGAATCAGCCCCAGCATTTT
j_gene: TRBJ2-5; v_gene: TRBV2; d_gene: -; abundance: -; CDR3aa: CAGTGLGVEETQYF; CDR3nt: TGTGCCGGCACAGGGTTGGGTGTTGAAGAGACCCAGTACTTC
j_gene: TRBJ1-1; v_gene: TRBV5-5; d_gene: TRBD1; abundance: few; CDR3aa: CASSLWDRGAHEAFF; CDR3nt: TGTGCCAGCAGCTTGTGGGACAGGGGTGCCCATGAAGCTTTCTTT
j_gene: TRBJ2-5; v_gene: TRBV5-4; d_gene: -; abundance: -; CDR3aa: CASSRDQETQYF; CDR3nt: TGTGCCAGCAGCCGTGACCAAGAGACCCAGTACTTC
j_gene: TRBJ2-7; v_gene: TRBV11-2; d_gene: TRBD1; abundance: once; CDR3aa: CASSLEPTGDGEQYF; CDR3nt: TGTGCCAGCAGCTTAGAGCCAACAGGGGACGGTGAGCAGTACTTC
j_gene: TRBJ1-2; v_gene: TRBV7-2; d_gene: -; abundance: once; CDR3aa: CASSLYYPDRQYGYTF; CDR3nt: TGTGCCAGCAGCTTATATTACCCCGACAGGCAATATGGCTACACCTTC
j_gene: TRBJ2-4; v_gene: TRBV7-9; d_gene: TRBD1; abundance: few; CDR3aa: CASSQKDRGNIQYF; CDR3nt: TGTGCCAGCAGCCAAAAGGACAGGGGAAACATTCAGTACTTC
j_gene: TRBJ2-1; v_gene: TRBV24-1; d_gene: -; abundance: -; CDR3aa: CATSDTQGRSNEQFF; CDR3nt: TGTGCCACCAGTGATACCCAGGGGAGAAGCAATGAGCAGTTCTTC
j_gene: TRBJ2-3; v_gene: TRBV5-1; d_gene: TRBD1; abundance: -; CDR3aa: CASSLQGGYTDTQYF; CDR3nt: TGCGCCAGCAGCTTACAGGGGGGATACACAGATACGCAGTATTTT
j_gene: TRBJ2-3; v_gene: TRBV9; d_gene: -; abundance: -; CDR3aa: CASSPNSGGAGADTQYF; CDR3nt: TGTGCCAGCAGCCCGAACTCTGGGGGGGCGGGGGCAGATACGCAGTATTTT
j_gene: TRBJ1-5; v_gene: TRBV28; d_gene: TRBD1; abundance: -; CDR3aa: CARNGGGTGPGLPQHF; CDR3nt: TGTGCCCGCAACGGGGGGGGGACAGGGCCAGGTCTGCCCCAGCATTTT
j_gene: TRBJ1-1; v_gene: TRBV7-2; d_gene: -; abundance: -; CDR3aa: CASSLGIGHTEAFF; CDR3nt: TGTGCCAGCAGCCTAGGTATAGGACATACTGAAGCTTTCTTT
j_gene: TRBJ2-3; v_gene: TRBV24-1; d_gene: -; abundance: -; CDR3aa: CATSDPYSTDTQYF; CDR3nt: TGTGCCACCAGTGACCCTTATAGCACAGATACGCAGTATTTT
j_gene: TRBJ2-3; v_gene: TRBV2; d_gene: -; abundance: -; CDR3aa: CASRGTGSTQYF; CDR3nt: TGTGCCAGCAGGGGGACTGGCAGTACGCAGTATTTT
j_gene: TRBJ1-1; v_gene: TRBV23-1; d_gene: TRBD1; abundance: few; CDR3aa: CASRGTGLNLGTEAFF; CDR3nt: TGCGCCAGCAGGGGGACAGGGTTAAATCTTGGGACTGAAGCTTTCTTT
j_gene: TRBJ1-4; v_gene: TRBV30; d_gene: TRBD1; abundance: many; CDR3aa: CAWTGTGGGGLNEKLFF; CDR3nt: TGTGCCTGGACGGGGACAGGGGGCGGGGGGCTTAATGAAAAACTGTTTTTT
j_gene: TRBJ2-7; v_gene: TRBV11-2; d_gene: TRBD2; abundance: -; CDR3aa: CASSLGGLDSYEQYF; CDR3nt: TGTGCCAGCAGCTTAGGGGGACTAGACTCCTACGAGCAGTACTTC
j_gene: TRBJ1-4; v_gene: TRBV10-3; d_gene: TRBD1; abundance: -; CDR3aa: CAISESFAGGAYLFF; CDR3nt: TGTGCCATCAGTGAGTCGTTTGCAGGGGGCGCATACCTGTTTTTT
j_gene: TRBJ1-5; v_gene: TRBV7-9; d_gene: TRBD1; abundance: -; CDR3aa: CASSPGTGHSNQPQHF; CDR3nt: TGTGCCAGCAGCCCAGGGACAGGGCATAGCAATCAGCCCCAGCATTTT
j_gene: TRBJ1-4; v_gene: TRBV5-5; d_gene: -; abundance: -; CDR3aa: CASSLRPRPDFNEKLFF; CDR3nt: TGTGCCAGCAGCTTGAGGCCGCGGCCAGACTTTAATGAAAAACTGTTTTTT
j_gene: TRBJ2-5; v_gene: TRBV9; d_gene: TRBD2; abundance: -; CDR3aa: CASSAGTSGWQETQYF; CDR3nt: TGTGCCAGCAGCGCCGGGACTAGCGGATGGCAAGAGACCCAGTACTTC
j_gene: TRBJ2-1; v_gene: TRBV7-2; d_gene: -; abundance: few; CDR3aa: CASSLGGRQEQFF; CDR3nt: TGTGCCAGCAGCTTAGGGGGCCGGCAAGAGCAGTTCTTC
j_gene: TRBJ2-2; v_gene: TRBV9; d_gene: TRBD2; abundance: -; CDR3aa: CASSPRGLAAGGELFF; CDR3nt: TGTGCCAGCAGCCCCCGTGGACTAGCGGCCGGCGGGGAGCTGTTTTTT
j_gene: TRBJ2-1; v_gene: TRBV21-1; d_gene: -; abundance: many; CDR3aa: CASSNQAQGKVGEQFF; CDR3nt: TGTGCCAGCAGCAATCAAGCTCAGGGAAAAGTTGGCGAGCAGTTCTTC
j_gene: TRBJ2-5; v_gene: TRBV29-1; d_gene: -; abundance: -; CDR3aa: CSARQALRQETQYF; CDR3nt: TGCAGCGCTAGACAGGCTCTGAGGCAAGAGACCCAGTACTTC